The 9 T cell receptor beta chains given below trace back to one sample, sequenced in a study of OX40 agonist ivuxolimab in advanced cancers. Produced via immunoSEQ multiplex PCR; TCRdb's table is partial and in-frame only. The table records around 26,000 clones, roughly 80% of them present only once. Sequenced here: CD4+ or CD8+ T cells sorted from blood, sampled in a trial of the OX40 agonist ivuxolimab. These receptors originate from an adult with an advanced solid tumor such as melanoma, head and neck, liver or kidney cancer.

V and J are TRBV30 and TRBJ2-3; 8 bases are a match to TRBD1. Germline V gene data show CDR1 as GTSNPN and CDR2 as SVGIG (reference sequence). J was trimmed by 1 base and V by 4 bases; bases with no gene match: 1. The CDR3 extends over 13 amino acids. CDR3 DNA sequence: TGTGCCTGGACAGGGGGCGGCACAGATACGCAGTATTTT. It yields the protein CAWTGGGTDTQYF.

V usage is TRBV29-1 and J usage is TRBJ2-5; TRBD1 matches 7 bases. The CDR3 loop spans 12 amino acids. The junction had 6 bases not matched to a gene; V was cut back by 6 bases and J by 5 bases. Germline CDR1 reads SQVTM; CDR2 reads ANQGSEA. In nucleotides, the CDR3 is TGCAGCGTACAGGGGTTTGTGGAGACCCAGTACTTC. Amino acid sequence: CSVQGFVETQYF.

The V gene is TRBV6-6, the J gene TRBJ1-2; D is unresolved. Germline values: CDR1 MNHNY, CDR2 SVGAGI (reference sequence). The V end lost 0 bases, the J end lost 8 bases, and 10 bases lay between the germline ends. This CDR3 contains 13 residues. The CDR3 is CASSYSPQSGYTF. The CDR3 DNA is TGTGCCAGCAGTTACTCGCCCCAGTCGGGCTACACCTTC.

DNA of the CDR3: TGTGCCAGCAGCGTTGGACAGGTCTTGAGAACTGAAGCTTTCTTT. The encoded protein is CASSVGQVLRTEAFF. This chain joins TRBV9 and TRBJ1-1; TRBD1 matches 7 bases. Germline trimming cut 2 bases from V and 5 bases from J; bases unmatched to any gene: 9. The germline CDR1 and CDR2 sequences are SGDLS and YYNGEE. CDR3 size: 15 residues.

The chain joins TRBV7-6 to TRBJ1-5, with D unresolved. The CDR3 is 15 residues long. From germline, CDR1 is SGHVS and CDR2 FNYEAQ. V was shortened by 3 bases and J by 4 bases, with 13 bases between the two germline ends. Here the CDR3 reads CASSLGSGINQPQHF. The CDR3, as DNA: TGTGCCAGCAGCTTGGGAAGCGGGATTAATCAGCCCCAGCATTTT.

The genes are TRBV9 and TRBJ2-1; 8 bases match TRBD2. There are 16 residues in the CDR3. V shed 0 bases, J shed 2 bases, and the junction held 4 bases outside the gene matches. From germline, CDR1 is SGDLS and CDR2 YYNGEE. CDR3 DNA: TGTGCCAGCAGCGTAGAACTAGCGGCTACCTACAATGAGCAGTTCTTC. This sequence encodes CASSVELAATYNEQFF.

This chain joins TRBV7-7 and TRBJ2-3, with 12 bases aligning to TRBD2. V lost 6 bases, J lost 2 bases, and 6 bases stayed unmatched. Looked up from germline, CDR1 is SSHAT and CDR2 is FNYEAQ (reference sequence). The CDR3 sequence is 16 residues long. This CDR3 is CASRRLAGDSTDTQYF. The CDR3 coding sequence is TGTGCCAGCAGGAGACTAGCGGGGGACTCCACAGATACGCAGTATTTT.

V and J are TRBV11-2 and TRBJ1-5; no firm D call. This CDR3 has 13 amino acids. The V and J ends lost 6 bases and 5 bases respectively, with 11 bases between them. CDR1 and CDR2 from the germline V gene are SGHAT and FQNNGV. The CDR3 DNA follows: TGTGCCAGCAGTTTGAGGCAAGATCAGCCCCAGCATTTT. Amino acid sequence: CASSLRQDQPQHF.

V usage is TRBV6-6 and J usage is TRBJ2-5; 8 bases agree with TRBD1. The CDR3 consists of 14 residues. Per the germline V gene, CDR1 is MNHNY and CDR2 is SVGAGI (reference sequence). Unmatched junction bases numbered 5, after V lost 4 bases and J lost 4 bases. The CDR3 loop is CASSSGGLSETQYF. In DNA form, the CDR3 reads TGTGCCAGCAGTTCAGGGGGCTTATCAGAGACCCAGTACTTC.